The 5 T cell receptor beta chains presented below share a single source sample, sequenced in a study of T-cell reconstitution after alpha-beta-depleted transplantation in children. Construction of the TCRbeta library involved unique molecular identifiers. TCRdb re-analysed the PCR reads in MiXCR, keeping a single row per CDR3 protein. Here the sample spans about 540,000 distinct CDR3 sequences, more than 20% being singletons. The sequencing used PBMCs, collected before TCRalphabeta/CD19-depleted stem cell transplant. The receptors were gathered from a boy in the first two years of life with Wiskott-Aldrich syndrome, due to receive a stem cell transplant.

This rearrangement joins TRBV5-1 to TRBJ1-1, with TRBD1 matching over 11 bases. The CDR3 has 15 residues. Germline loops: CDR1 SGHRS, CDR2 YFSETQ. Trimming cost V 4 bases and J 7 bases; bases outside gene matches: 9. The CDR3 loop is CASSPFGQGAGEAFF. As DNA, the CDR3 is TGCGCCAGCAGCCCCTTCGGACAGGGGGCTGGTGAAGCTTTCTTT. Supplemented by reference TRBV5-1 and TRBJ1-1, the full variable domain reads KAGVTQTPRYLIKTRGQQVTLSCSPISGHRSVSWYQQTPGQGLQFLFEYFSETQRNKGNFPGRFSGRQFSNSRSEMNVSTLELGDSALYLCASSPFGQGAGEAFFGQGTRLTVV.

This clonotype appeared a few times. V is TRBV10-3 and J is TRBJ2-7; 9 bases are shared with TRBD2. The germline V gene encodes CDR1 ENHRY and CDR2 SYGVKD. Trimming cost V 4 bases and J 0 bases; bases outside gene matches: 4. The CDR3 loop spans 15 amino acids. The DNA of the CDR3 is TGTGCCATCAGTGGGCGACTAGCGGACTCCTACGAGCAGTACTTC. It yields the protein CAISGRLADSYEQYF.

The genes are TRBV24-1 and TRBJ2-1, with TRBD2 matching 9 bases. The CDR3 is made up of 20 amino acids. Germline-derived CDR1 and CDR2 are KGHDR and SFDVKD. The V and J ends lost 5 bases and 0 bases, in that order; junction bases with no gene match: 16. CDR3 loop: CATSGLPAGGGGLSYNEQFF. Here the CDR3 DNA reads TGTGCCACCAGTGGATTGCCAGCGGGAGGAGGAGGGCTCTCCTACAATGAGCAGTTCTTC.

This clonotype was counted a few times. The rearrangement joins TRBV20-1 to TRBJ2-1, with 15 bases fitting TRBD2. This CDR3 has 17 residues. With 6 bases clipped from V and 6 bases from J, the junction kept 12 bases outside the gene matches. Germline V gene data show CDR1 as DFQATT and CDR2 as SNEGSKA (reference sequence). CDR3 DNA: TGCAGTGCCAATGGACTAGCGGGAGGGCCGCTTACCAATGAGCAGTTCTTC. Protein sequence: CSANGLAGGPLTNEQFF.

This clonotype was recorded a few times. The CDR3 sequence: CASRPLTSGTDTQYF. The CDR3 DNA sequence: TGTGCCAGCAGACCCCTGACTAGCGGGACAGATACGCAGTATTTT. The chain employs TRBV12-3 or TRBV12-4 and TRBJ2-3, with 10 bases identical to TRBD2. This CDR3 comprises 15 residues. Trimming took 6 bases from V and 3 from J; bases not matched to a gene: 6.